This TCR beta chain was sequenced during a study of lymphopenia after photon versus proton radiotherapy. The V gene end was trimmed by 4 bases and the J gene end by 4 bases; junction bases not matched to a gene: 8. Germline CDR1 and CDR2: SGHTA and FQGNSA. CDR3 length: 16 amino acids. As to this clone: The antigen remains undetermined.

General study points: Relative stability marked proton patients; photon patients lost diversity and naive cells. In patients who died, overall survival fell as post-nadir TCR diversity dropped more. After the lymphocyte nadir, photon-treated repertoires showed oligoclonal expansion, especially of CD8+ Temra cells.

Sequencing used immunoSEQ multiplex PCR; TCRdb keeps in-frame clones, though not all of them. Of approximately 30,000 clones in the sample, under 85% were seen once. The sequencing here drew on peripheral blood, taken from a patient treated with photon-based radiotherapy. The TCR was taken from a woman between 50 and 59 years old with pancreatic cancer. This chain uses TRBV7-2 with TRBJ2-1; TRBD1 matches 9 bases. The CDR3 DNA reads as TGTGCCAGCAGCTCTACTTACAGGGGGCGGTACAATGAGCAGTTCTTC. Residues: CASSSTYRGRYNEQFF.